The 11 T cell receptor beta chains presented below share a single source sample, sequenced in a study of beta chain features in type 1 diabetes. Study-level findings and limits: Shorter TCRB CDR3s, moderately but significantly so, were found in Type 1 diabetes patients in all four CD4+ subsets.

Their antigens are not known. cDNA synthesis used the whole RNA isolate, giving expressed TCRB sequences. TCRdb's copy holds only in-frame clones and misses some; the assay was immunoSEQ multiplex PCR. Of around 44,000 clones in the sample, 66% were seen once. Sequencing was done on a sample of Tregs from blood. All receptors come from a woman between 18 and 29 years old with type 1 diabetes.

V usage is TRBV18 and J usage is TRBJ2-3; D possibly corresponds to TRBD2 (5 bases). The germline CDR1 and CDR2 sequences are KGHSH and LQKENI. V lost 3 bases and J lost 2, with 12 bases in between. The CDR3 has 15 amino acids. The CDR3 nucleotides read TGTGCCAGCTCACCCCGGGATCCGCCCACAGATACGCAGTATTTT. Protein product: CASSPRDPPTDTQYF.

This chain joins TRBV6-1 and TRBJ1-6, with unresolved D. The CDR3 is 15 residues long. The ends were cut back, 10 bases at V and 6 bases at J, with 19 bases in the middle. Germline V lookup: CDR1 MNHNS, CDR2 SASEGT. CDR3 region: CATLLAGSTNSPLHF. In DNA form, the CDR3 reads TGTGCCACATTACTGGCGGGCTCCACTAATTCACCCCTCCACTTT.

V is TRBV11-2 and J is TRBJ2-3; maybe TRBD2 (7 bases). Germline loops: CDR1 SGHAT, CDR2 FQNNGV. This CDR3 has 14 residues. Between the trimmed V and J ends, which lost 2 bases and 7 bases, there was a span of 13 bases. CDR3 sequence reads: CASSLFRGAHTQYF. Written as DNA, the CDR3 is TGTGCCAGCAGCTTATTTCGGGGGGCGCATACGCAGTATTTT.

DNA for the CDR3: TGCGCCAGCAGCCGGGGGTTGAATTCACCCCTCCACTTT. Translation gives CASSRGLNSPLHF. The chain carries TRBV5-1 and TRBJ1-6; D is perhaps TRBD1 (5 bases). CDR3 size: 13 residues. Trimming took off 4 bases at V and 7 bases at J, with 9 bases between the two ends. Germline V gene data show CDR1 as SGHRS and CDR2 as YFSETQ.

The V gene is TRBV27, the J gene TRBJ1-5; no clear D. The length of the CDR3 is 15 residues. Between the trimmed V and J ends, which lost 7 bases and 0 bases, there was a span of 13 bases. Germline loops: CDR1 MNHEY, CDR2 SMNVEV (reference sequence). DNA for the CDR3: TGTGCCAGCATGGTCCGGGGTTATAGCAATCAGCCCCAGCATTTT. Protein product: CASMVRGYSNQPQHF.

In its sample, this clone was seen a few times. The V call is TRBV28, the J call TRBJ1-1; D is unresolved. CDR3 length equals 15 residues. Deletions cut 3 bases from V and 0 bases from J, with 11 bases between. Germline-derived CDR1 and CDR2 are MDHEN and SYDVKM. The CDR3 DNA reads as TGTGCCAGCAGTTTGGCGGGTTGGGTGAACACTGAAGCTTTCTTT. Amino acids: CASSLAGWVNTEAFF.

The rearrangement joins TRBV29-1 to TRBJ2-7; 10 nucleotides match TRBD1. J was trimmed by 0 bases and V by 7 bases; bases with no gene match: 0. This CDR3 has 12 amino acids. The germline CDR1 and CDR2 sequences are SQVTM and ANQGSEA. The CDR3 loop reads CSGTGGSYEQYF. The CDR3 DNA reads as TGCAGCGGGACAGGGGGCTCCTACGAGCAGTACTTC.

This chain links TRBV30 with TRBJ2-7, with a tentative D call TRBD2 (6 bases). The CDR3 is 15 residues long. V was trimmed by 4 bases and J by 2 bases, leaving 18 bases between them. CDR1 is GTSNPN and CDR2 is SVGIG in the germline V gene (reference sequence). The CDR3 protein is CAWTRPGEGTYEQYF. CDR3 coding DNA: TGTGCCTGGACCCGACCGGGGGAAGGGACCTACGAGCAGTACTTC.

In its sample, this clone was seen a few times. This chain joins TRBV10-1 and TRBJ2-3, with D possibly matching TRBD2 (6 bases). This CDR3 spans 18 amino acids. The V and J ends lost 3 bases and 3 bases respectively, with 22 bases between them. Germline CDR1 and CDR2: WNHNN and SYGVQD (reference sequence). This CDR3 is CASSERLARDAWTDTQYF. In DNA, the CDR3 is TGCGCCAGCAGTGAACGGCTAGCGCGGGATGCGTGGACAGATACGCAGTATTTT.

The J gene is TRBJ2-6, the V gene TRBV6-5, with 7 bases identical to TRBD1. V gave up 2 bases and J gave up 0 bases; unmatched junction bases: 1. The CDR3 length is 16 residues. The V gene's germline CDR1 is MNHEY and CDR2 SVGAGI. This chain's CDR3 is CASSYGTDSGANVLTF. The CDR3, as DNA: TGTGCCAGCAGTTACGGGACAGACTCTGGGGCCAACGTCCTGACTTTC.

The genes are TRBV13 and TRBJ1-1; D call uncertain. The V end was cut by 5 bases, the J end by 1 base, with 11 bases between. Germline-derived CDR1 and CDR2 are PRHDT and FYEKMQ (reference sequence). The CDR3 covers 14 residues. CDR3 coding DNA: TGTGCCAGCAGCCTGCGGGTCGGGAACACTGAAGCTTTCTTT. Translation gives CASSLRVGNTEAFF.